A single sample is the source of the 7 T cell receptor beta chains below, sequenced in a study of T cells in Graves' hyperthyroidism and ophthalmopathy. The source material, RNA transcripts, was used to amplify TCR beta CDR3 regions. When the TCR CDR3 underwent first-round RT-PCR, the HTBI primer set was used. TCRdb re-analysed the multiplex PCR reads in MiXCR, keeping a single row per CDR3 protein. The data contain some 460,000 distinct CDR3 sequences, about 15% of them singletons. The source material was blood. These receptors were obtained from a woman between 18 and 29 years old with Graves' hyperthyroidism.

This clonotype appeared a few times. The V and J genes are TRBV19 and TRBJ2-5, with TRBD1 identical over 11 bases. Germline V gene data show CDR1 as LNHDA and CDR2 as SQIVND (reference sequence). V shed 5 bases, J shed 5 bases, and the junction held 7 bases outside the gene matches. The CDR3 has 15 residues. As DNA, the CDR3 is TGTGCCAGTAGTTCCCGGACAGGGGGCACGGAGACCCAGTACTTC. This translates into CASSSRTGGTETQYF.

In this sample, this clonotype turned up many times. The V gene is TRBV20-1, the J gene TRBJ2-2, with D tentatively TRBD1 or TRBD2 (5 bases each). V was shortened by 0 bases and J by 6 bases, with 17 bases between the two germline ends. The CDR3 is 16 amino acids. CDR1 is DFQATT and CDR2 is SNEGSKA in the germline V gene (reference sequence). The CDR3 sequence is CSAREPGLAESGELFF. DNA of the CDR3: TGCAGTGCTAGAGAACCGGGGCTAGCTGAATCCGGGGAGCTGTTTTTT.

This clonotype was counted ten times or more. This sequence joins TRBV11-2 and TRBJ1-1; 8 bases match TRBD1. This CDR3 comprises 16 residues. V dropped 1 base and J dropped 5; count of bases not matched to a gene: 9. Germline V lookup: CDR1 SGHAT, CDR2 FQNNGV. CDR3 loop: CASSLGPGQARTEAFF. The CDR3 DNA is TGTGCCAGCAGCTTAGGTCCGGGACAGGCAAGAACTGAAGCTTTCTTT.

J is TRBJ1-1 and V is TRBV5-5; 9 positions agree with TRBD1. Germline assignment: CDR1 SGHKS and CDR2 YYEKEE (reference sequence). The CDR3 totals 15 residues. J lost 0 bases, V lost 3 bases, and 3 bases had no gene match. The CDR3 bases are TGTGCCAGCAGCTCGGGACAGGGATTGAACACTGAAGCTTTCTTT. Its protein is CASSSGQGLNTEAFF.

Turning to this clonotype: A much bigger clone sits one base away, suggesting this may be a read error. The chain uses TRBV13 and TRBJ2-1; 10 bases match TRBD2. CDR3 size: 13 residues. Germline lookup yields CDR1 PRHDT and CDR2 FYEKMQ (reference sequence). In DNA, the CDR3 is TGTGCCAGCAGCACTAGCGGGAATAATGGGCAGTTCTTC. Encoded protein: CASSTSGNNGQFF.

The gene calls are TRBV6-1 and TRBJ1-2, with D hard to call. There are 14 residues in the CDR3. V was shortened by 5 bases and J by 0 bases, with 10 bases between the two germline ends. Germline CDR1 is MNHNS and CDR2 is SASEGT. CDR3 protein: CASSRSKSNYGYTF. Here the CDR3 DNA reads TGTGCCAGCAGTCGTTCGAAGTCTAACTATGGCTACACCTTC.

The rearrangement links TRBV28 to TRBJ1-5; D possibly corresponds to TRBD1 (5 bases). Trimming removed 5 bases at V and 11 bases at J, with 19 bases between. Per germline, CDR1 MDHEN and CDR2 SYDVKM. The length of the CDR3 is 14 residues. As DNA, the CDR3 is TGTGCCAGCAGTCTCTCCGGGCCCCGAGGGGCCCAGCATTTT. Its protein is CASSLSGPRGAQHF.